These 27 T cell receptor beta chains came from one sample sequenced in a study of T cell responses to AZD1222 COVID-19 vaccine. The table came from immunoSEQ multiplex PCR; TCRdb's copy has only in-frame clones and leaves some out. The data show about 97,000 clones, roughly 87% seen once. The sample here was peripheral blood, taken on day 0 of AZD1222 vaccination. The source is an adult in good health.

CDR3 nucleotides: TGTGCCAGCAGCCAAGATCTGGGATCGGACATTCAGTACTTC. Translating it yields CASSQDLGSDIQYF. V gene TRBV14 combines with J gene TRBJ2-4; D ambiguous. V was pared by 0 bases and J by 8 bases, with 11 bases between. The CDR3 runs 14 residues. The germline gives CDR1 SGHDN, CDR2 FVKESK.

This rearrangement joins TRBV11-3 to TRBJ2-7; the D gene could be TRBD1 or TRBD2 (5 bases each). The CDR3 is made up of 15 amino acids. Between the trimmed V and J ends, which lost 5 bases and 8 bases, there was a span of 22 bases. In germline, CDR1 is SGHNT, CDR2 YENEEA. CDR3 coding DNA: TGTGCCAGCAGCGCCAGGCAGGGCTCCGGGACCAAGCAGTACTTC. This encodes CASSARQGSGTKQYF.

Only one count was recorded for this clone. The chain joins TRBV5-4 to TRBJ2-7, with D unresolved. This CDR3 has 13 residues. Trimming left V 4 bases short and J 6 bases short, with 14 bases between. The germline V gene encodes CDR1 SGHNT and CDR2 YYREEE (reference sequence). The CDR3 loop is CASSQTPEAEQYF. Written as DNA, the CDR3 is TGTGCCAGCAGCCAGACCCCCGAGGCCGAGCAGTACTTC. Full variable domain (remainder filled in from reference TRBV5-4 and TRBJ2-7): ETGVTQSPTHLIKTRGQQVTLRCSSQSGHNTVSWYQQALGQGPQFIFQYYREEENGRGNFPPRFSGLQFPNYSSELNVNALELDDSALYLCASSQTPEAEQYFGPGTRLTVT.

This clone was seen a single time. The genes are TRBV14 and TRBJ2-7; 8 bases match TRBD1. J was trimmed by 0 bases and V by 4 bases; bases with no gene match: 8. Looked up from germline, CDR1 is SGHDN and CDR2 is FVKESK. This CDR3 has 16 amino acids. Here the CDR3 reads CASSPERDRYSYEQYF. The CDR3 DNA reads TGTGCCAGCAGCCCCGAACGGGACAGGTACTCCTACGAGCAGTACTTC.

This chain joins TRBV18 and TRBJ1-1, with unresolved D. Germline CDR1 is KGHSH and CDR2 is LQKENI. V was trimmed by 2 bases and J by 1 base, leaving 8 bases between them. The CDR3 runs 14 residues. CDR3: CASSPGLGNTEAFF. The CDR3 nucleotides read TGTGCCAGCTCACCAGGTCTTGGGAACACTGAAGCTTTCTTT.

The gene calls are TRBV25-1 and TRBJ2-3, with D possibly being TRBD1 (5 bases). The CDR3 totals 12 residues. Between the trimmed V and J ends, which lost 6 bases and 2 bases, there was a span of 6 bases. The germline V gene has CDR1 MGHDK and CDR2 SYGVNS. The CDR3 spells CASRTDTDTQYF. In nucleotides, the CDR3 is TGTGCCAGCAGGACAGACACAGATACGCAGTATTTT.

V and J are TRBV5-1 and TRBJ2-2; D ambiguous. The CDR3 totals 16 residues. Trimming took off 0 bases at V and 2 bases at J, with 11 bases between the two ends. Germline lookup yields CDR1 SGHRS and CDR2 YFSETQ. The CDR3 here is CASSLDADVNTGELFF. Written as DNA, the CDR3 is TGCGCCAGCAGCTTGGATGCGGACGTTAACACCGGGGAGCTGTTTTTT.

J is TRBJ2-1 and V is TRBV19, with 7 bases matching TRBD1. Trimming at V came to 6 bases and at J to 13 bases, leaving 21 bases not matched to a gene. This CDR3 is 16 amino acids long. Germline V gene lookup returns CDR1 LNHDA and CDR2 SQIVND (reference sequence). The CDR3: CASRSVGAGGSVNQFF. CDR3 bases: TGTGCCAGTAGGTCAGTGGGGGCAGGGGGATCCGTTAACCAGTTCTTC.

J is TRBJ2-3 and V is TRBV11-2; a possible D gene is TRBD2 (5 bases). Trimming removed 7 bases from V and 0 bases from J, with 14 bases in between. The CDR3 has 15 amino acids. Germline CDR1 and CDR2: SGHAT and FQNNGV. As DNA, the CDR3 is TGTGCCAGCACCACACAAGAGGGAAGCACAGATACGCAGTATTTT. This sequence encodes CASTTQEGSTDTQYF.

The chain links TRBV14 to TRBJ2-5; unclear D gene. Trimming pared 1 base from V and 5 bases from J, leaving 14 bases between. The CDR3 runs to 15 residues. Per the germline V gene, CDR1 is SGHDN and CDR2 is FVKESK. CDR3 nucleotide sequence: TGTGCCAGCAGCCAAGGGGTAGTCTTCGGGGAGACCCAGTACTTC. Protein product: CASSQGVVFGETQYF.

Ten or more counts support this clone. The chain employs TRBV9 and TRBJ1-2; D unclear. The V gene lost 3 bases and the J gene lost 2 bases, with 11 bases spanning the gap. CDR1 is SGDLS, CDR2 YYNGEE, per germline. The CDR3 extends over 14 amino acids. In nucleotides, the CDR3 is TGTGCCAGCAGCGGAGAGAGCGGGAACTATGGCTACACCTTC. It codes for CASSGESGNYGYTF.

The J gene is TRBJ2-1, the V gene TRBV5-1; D gene ambiguous. Trimming took 0 bases from V and 9 from J, leaving 7 bases between them. Germline V gene data show CDR1 as SGHRS and CDR2 as YFSETQ. This CDR3 has 12 amino acids. The CDR3 DNA sequence: TGCGCCAGCAGCTTGGAGGGCCGTGAGCAGTTCTTC. Protein: CASSLEGREQFF.

V is TRBV27 and J is TRBJ2-7; TRBD2 matches 8 bases. Per the germline V gene, CDR1 is MNHEY and CDR2 is SMNVEV (reference sequence). The J segment lost 3 bases and the V segment lost 2 bases, leaving 3 bases of the junction unmatched. This CDR3 region has 14 residues. In DNA, the CDR3 is TGTGCCAGCAGTTTAGGGACTAGAGTCTACGAGCAGTACTTC. Residues: CASSLGTRVYEQYF.

The V call is TRBV5-4, the J call TRBJ2-5; the match to TRBD1 covers 8 bases. V dropped 2 bases and J dropped 1; count of bases not matched to a gene: 4. Germline CDR1 is SGHNT and CDR2 is YYREEE (reference sequence). This CDR3 comprises 15 residues. CDR3 DNA sequence: TGTGCCAGCAGCTTACGGACAGGGACCCAAGAGACCCAGTACTTC. It yields the protein CASSLRTGTQETQYF.

The chain is built from TRBV5-4 and TRBJ1-1, with D uncertain. The CDR3 contains 13 residues. Germline V gene sequence: CDR1 SGHNT, CDR2 YYREEE (reference sequence). The ends were cut back, 2 bases at V and 8 bases at J, with 13 bases in the middle. This CDR3 is CASSLFLGREAFF. Written as DNA, the CDR3 is TGTGCCAGCAGCTTATTTCTGGGAAGGGAAGCTTTCTTT. Looking up the rest from reference TRBV5-4 and TRBJ1-1 gives the full variable domain: ETGVTQSPTHLIKTRGQQVTLRCSSQSGHNTVSWYQQALGQGPQFIFQYYREEENGRGNFPPRFSGLQFPNYSSELNVNALELDDSALYLCASSLFLGREAFFGQGTRLTVV.

This clone was recorded once. The chain has TRBV10-1 and TRBJ2-6; possibly TRBD1 or TRBD2 for D (5 bases each). This CDR3 comprises 15 residues. CDR1 is WNHNN, CDR2 SYGVQD, per germline (reference sequence). Trimming took 4 bases from V and 4 from J, leaving 11 bases between them. In DNA form, the CDR3 reads TGCGCCAGCAGTGGATTTGGGACCGGGGCCAACGTCCTGACTTTC. It specifies CASSGFGTGANVLTF.

V usage is TRBV7-6 and J usage is TRBJ2-1; TRBD2 matches 7 bases. This CDR3 is 15 amino acids long. Germline V gene sequence: CDR1 SGHVS, CDR2 FNYEAQ. V trimming: 1 base; J trimming: 8 bases; junction bases outside the gene matches: 8. CDR3 in DNA: TGTGCCAGCAGCTTAGGGGGGGGATTTTCCCATGAGCAGTTCTTC. Translated, it gives CASSLGGGFSHEQFF.

This chain links TRBV18 with TRBJ2-2; D is possibly TRBD2 (6 bases). The CDR3 consists of 18 residues. CDR1 and CDR2 from the germline V gene are KGHSH and LQKENI. Between the trimmed V and J ends, which lost 1 base and 1 base, there was a span of 16 bases. The CDR3: CASSPRRDGLGNTGELFF. DNA for the CDR3: TGTGCCAGCTCACCACGGCGGGATGGACTGGGGAACACCGGGGAGCTGTTTTTT.

The chain joins TRBV5-5 to TRBJ2-7; 10 bases agree with TRBD2. CDR1 is SGHKS, CDR2 YYEKEE, per germline (reference sequence). V gave up 3 bases and J gave up 0 bases; unmatched junction bases: 3. CDR3 length equals 15 residues. In DNA form, the CDR3 reads TGTGCCAGCAGCTGGAGGACTAGCGGCTCCTACGAGCAGTACTTC. It yields the protein CASSWRTSGSYEQYF.

The chain is built from TRBV5-4 and TRBJ2-3; D uncertain. Trimming pared 4 bases from V and 5 bases from J, leaving 11 bases between. Germline assignment: CDR1 SGHNT and CDR2 YYREEE (reference sequence). The CDR3 totals 13 residues. The CDR3 bases are TGTGCCAGCAGCCTCGGGCCGGGAGATACGCAGTATTTT. Translated: CASSLGPGDTQYF.

This clone was found a few times. The gene calls are TRBV5-5 and TRBJ2-7; the match to TRBD2 covers 8 bases. The V gene's germline CDR1 is SGHKS and CDR2 YYEKEE (reference sequence). The V and J ends lost 0 bases and 2 bases, in that order; junction bases with no gene match: 1. The CDR3 contains 14 residues. CDR3 sequence: CASSLAAGAYEQYF. The DNA for the CDR3 is TGTGCCAGCAGCTTGGCAGCGGGAGCCTACGAGCAGTACTTC.

This chain joins TRBV18 and TRBJ1-4, with D perhaps matching TRBD1 (5 bases). V lost 6 bases and J 4 bases, leaving 12 bases between the germline ends. The CDR3 consists of 14 residues. Germline CDR1 and CDR2: KGHSH and LQKENI. In nucleotides, the CDR3 is TGTGCCAGCTCGTCCCGGGACGGTAATGAAAAACTGTTTTTT. Translation: CASSSRDGNEKLFF.

The V and J genes are TRBV5-1 and TRBJ1-1, with a possible D match to TRBD1 (5 bases). V gave up 1 base and J gave up 6 bases, with 16 bases separating them. Germline V gene sequence: CDR1 SGHRS, CDR2 YFSETQ. This CDR3 has 15 amino acids. In nucleotides, the CDR3 is TGCGCCAGCAGCTTGCCGAACCTCGACAGTTCTGAAGCTTTCTTT. This encodes CASSLPNLDSSEAFF. Supplemented by reference TRBV5-1 and TRBJ1-1, the full variable domain reads KAGVTQTPRYLIKTRGQQVTLSCSPISGHRSVSWYQQTPGQGLQFLFEYFSETQRNKGNFPGRFSGRQFSNSRSEMNVSTLELGDSALYLCASSLPNLDSSEAFFGQGTRLTVV.

This chain links TRBV6-5 with TRBJ1-2; D possibly corresponds to TRBD1 (5 bases). Germline CDR1 MNHEY, CDR2 SVGAGI. V lost 6 bases and J lost 3, with 8 bases in between. The CDR3 runs 12 residues. The CDR3 reads CASRKTDYGYTF. The CDR3 DNA sequence: TGTGCCAGCAGGAAGACAGACTATGGCTACACCTTC.

In this sample, this clone turned up a few times. The CDR3 DNA follows: TGCAGCGTCTCGGGACTAGGGCACCACGAGCAGTACTTC. Protein product: CSVSGLGHHEQYF. The chain carries TRBV29-1 and TRBJ2-7, with 8 bases aligning to TRBD2. J was trimmed by 5 bases and V by 6 bases; bases with no gene match: 9. The CDR3 sequence is 13 residues long. Germline values: CDR1 SQVTM, CDR2 ANQGSEA.

This chain joins TRBV27 and TRBJ2-5; 15 bases are shared with TRBD2. Losses at the gene ends were 5 bases for V and 7 bases for J; bases not matched to a gene: 8. The germline V gene encodes CDR1 MNHEY and CDR2 SMNVEV (reference sequence). This CDR3 is 16 amino acids long. The CDR3 DNA reads as TGTGCCAGCAGTCGAGGACTAGCGGGAGGGCCATGGACCCAGTACTTC. Translating it yields CASSRGLAGGPWTQYF.

The V and J genes are TRBV5-1 and TRBJ1-6; D possibly corresponds to TRBD1 (6 bases). V was cut by 0 bases and J by 10 bases, with 14 bases left in between. Germline loops: CDR1 SGHRS, CDR2 YFSETQ. The CDR3 length is 15 residues. The CDR3 DNA reads as TGCGCCAGCAGCTTGGACGGGACAACGACCTCACCCCTCCACTTT. Its translation: CASSLDGTTTSPLHF.